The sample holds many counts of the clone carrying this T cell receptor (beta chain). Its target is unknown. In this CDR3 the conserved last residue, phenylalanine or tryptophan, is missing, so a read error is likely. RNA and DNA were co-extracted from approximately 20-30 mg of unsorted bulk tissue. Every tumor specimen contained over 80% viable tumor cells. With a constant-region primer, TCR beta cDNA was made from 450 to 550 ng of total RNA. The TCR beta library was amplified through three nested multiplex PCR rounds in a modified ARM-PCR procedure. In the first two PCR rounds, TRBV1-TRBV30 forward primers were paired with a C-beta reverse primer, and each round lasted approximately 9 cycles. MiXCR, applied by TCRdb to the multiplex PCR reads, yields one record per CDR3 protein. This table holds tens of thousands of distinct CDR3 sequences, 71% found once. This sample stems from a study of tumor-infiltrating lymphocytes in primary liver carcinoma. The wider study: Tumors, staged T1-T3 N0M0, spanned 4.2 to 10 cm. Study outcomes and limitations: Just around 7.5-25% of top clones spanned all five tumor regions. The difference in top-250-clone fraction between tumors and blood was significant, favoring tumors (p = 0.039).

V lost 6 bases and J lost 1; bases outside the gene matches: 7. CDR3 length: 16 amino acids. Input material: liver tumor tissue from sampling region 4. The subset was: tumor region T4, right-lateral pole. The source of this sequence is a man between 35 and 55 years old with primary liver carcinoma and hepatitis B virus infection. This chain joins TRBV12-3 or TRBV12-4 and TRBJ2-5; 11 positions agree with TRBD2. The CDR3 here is CASRRGTSGIQETQYL. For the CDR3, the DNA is TGTGCCAGCAGACGAGGGACTAGCGGAATCCAAGAGACCCAGTACTTA.